One and the same sample provided the 6 T cell receptor beta chains below, sequenced in a study of regulatory T cells in long-lasting Graves disease. Regarding time point: persistent/refractory GD, antithyroid drugs over 5 years with positive TRAb. Researchers made the TCR library from RNA that was extracted from PBMCs. Arm-PCR with iRepertoire HTBI primers amplified the CDR3 regions for these TCR beta libraries. TCRdb analysed the multiplex PCR reads with MiXCR anew, one entry per CDR3 protein. The data show about 470,000 distinct CDR3 sequences, with about 22% seen just once and around 7% held by the top ten. This specimen consisted of peripheral blood mononuclear cells (PBMCs), obtained when the disease was refractory, from a patient treated with antithyroid drugs. The receptors stem from a female donor with Graves disease.

The chain joins TRBV6-1 to TRBJ1-1; a possible D gene is TRBD1 (5 bases). Trimming stripped 8 bases from V and 6 bases from J, with 28 bases between. CDR1 and CDR2 (germline): MNHNS, SASEGT. This CDR3 has 17 residues. CDR3 sequence: CASSREVMVGENAEAFF. In nucleotides, the CDR3 is TGTGCCAGCTCAAGAGAGGTTATGGTAGGGGAAAACGCTGAAGCTTTCTTT.

The table lists this clonotype with many counts. The chain is built from TRBV30 and TRBJ2-5; D remains ambiguous. CDR1 and CDR2 (germline): GTSNPN, SVGIG (reference sequence). Trimming removed 4 bases from V and 4 bases from J, with 16 bases in between. The CDR3 is made up of 14 amino acids. The CDR3 reads CAWNRATPAETQYF. CDR3 DNA: TGTGCCTGGAATCGGGCGACTCCTGCAGAGACCCAGTACTTC.

This rearrangement joins TRBV5-1 to TRBJ1-1; D gene ambiguous. The CDR3 is 15 residues long. From germline, CDR1 is SGHRS and CDR2 YFSETQ. Trimming cost V 6 bases and J 1 base, with 16 bases left between them. DNA for the CDR3: TGCGCCAGCAATCCCCGGGGTCCCGAGAACACTGAAGCTTTCTTT. This encodes CASNPRGPENTEAFF.

This clonotype appeared many times. The chain joins TRBV12-3 or TRBV12-4 to TRBJ2-7; 9 bases match TRBD2. CDR3 length: 16 amino acids. J gave up 2 bases and V 5 bases, and 10 bases lay outside the gene matches. CDR3 amino acids: CASSTISGSFTYEQYF. The CDR3 DNA sequence: TGTGCCAGCAGTACCATTAGCGGGAGCTTCACCTACGAGCAGTACTTC.

There are many counts of this clonotype. The chain employs TRBV20-1 and TRBJ2-5; TRBD2 agrees at 10 bases. V was pared by 6 bases and J by 2 bases, with 3 bases of the junction left unmatched. The CDR3 has 13 amino acids. From germline, CDR1 is DFQATT and CDR2 SNEGSKA (reference sequence). The CDR3 protein is CSAPSGGQETQYF. CDR3 bases: TGCAGTGCGCCTAGCGGGGGTCAAGAGACCCAGTACTTC.

This clonotype was observed at least ten times. CDR3 loop: CASSLVGTGLLEQYF. The CDR3 DNA reads as TGTGCCAGCAGTTTGGTCGGGACTGGGCTTTTGGAGCAGTACTTC. The chain couples TRBV28 to TRBJ2-7; D might be TRBD2 (6 bases). Germline CDR1 MDHEN, CDR2 SYDVKM. Deletions cut 3 bases from V and 7 bases from J, with 19 bases between. The CDR3 has 15 residues.